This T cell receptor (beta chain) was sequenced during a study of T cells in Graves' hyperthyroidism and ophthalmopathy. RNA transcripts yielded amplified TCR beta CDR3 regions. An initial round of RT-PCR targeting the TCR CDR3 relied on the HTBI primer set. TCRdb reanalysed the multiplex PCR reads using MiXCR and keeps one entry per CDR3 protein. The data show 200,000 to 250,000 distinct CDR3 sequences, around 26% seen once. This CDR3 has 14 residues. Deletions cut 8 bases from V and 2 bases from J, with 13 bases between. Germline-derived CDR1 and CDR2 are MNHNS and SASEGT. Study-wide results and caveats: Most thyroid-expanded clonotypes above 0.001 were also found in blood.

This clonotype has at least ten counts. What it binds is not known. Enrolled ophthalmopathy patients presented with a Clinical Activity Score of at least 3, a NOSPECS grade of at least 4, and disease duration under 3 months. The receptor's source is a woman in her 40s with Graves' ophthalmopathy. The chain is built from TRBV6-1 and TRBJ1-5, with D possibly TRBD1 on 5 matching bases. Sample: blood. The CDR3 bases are TGTGCCAGCCAGCGGGGGGAGCGCAATCAGCCCCAGCATTTT. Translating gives CASQRGERNQPQHF.